This T cell receptor (beta chain) was sequenced during a study of PD-1 blockade in classical Hodgkin lymphoma. Method: immunoSEQ multiplex PCR; TCRdb's copy keeps in-frame clones and lacks some. The sample consists of 40,000 to 50,000 clones, 78% of them appearing once. Every one of the patients relapsed after autologous stem cell transplantation (brentuximab vedotin exposure was variable). The germline V and J ends were trimmed by 2 bases and 2 bases, with 16 bases remaining between them. This CDR3 has 17 amino acids. CDR1 and CDR2 from the germline V gene are MGHRA and YSYEKL. The sequences come from peripheral blood mononuclear cells (PBMCs), collected at baseline. The chain is built from TRBV4-1 and TRBJ1-3; D possibly corresponds to TRBD1 (6 bases). The clonotype comes from a human donor with classical Hodgkin lymphoma. CDR3 DNA: TGCGCCAGCAGCCAATGGTCCCTCAGGGACACTGGAAACACCATATATTTT. It translates to CASSQWSLRDTGNTIYF.